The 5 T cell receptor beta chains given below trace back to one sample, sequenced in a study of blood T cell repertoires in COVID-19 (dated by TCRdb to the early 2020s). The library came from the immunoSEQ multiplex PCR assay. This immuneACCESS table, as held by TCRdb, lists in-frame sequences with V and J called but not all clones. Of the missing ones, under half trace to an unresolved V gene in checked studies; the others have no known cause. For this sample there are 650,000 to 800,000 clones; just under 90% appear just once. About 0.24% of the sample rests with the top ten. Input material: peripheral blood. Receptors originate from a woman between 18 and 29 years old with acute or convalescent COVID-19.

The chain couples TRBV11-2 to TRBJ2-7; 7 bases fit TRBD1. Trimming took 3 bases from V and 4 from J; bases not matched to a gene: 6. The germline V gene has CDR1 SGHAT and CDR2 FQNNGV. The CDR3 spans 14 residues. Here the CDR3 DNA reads TGTGCCAGCAGCTTCGGACAGGAGGTATACGAGCAGTACTTC. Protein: CASSFGQEVYEQYF.

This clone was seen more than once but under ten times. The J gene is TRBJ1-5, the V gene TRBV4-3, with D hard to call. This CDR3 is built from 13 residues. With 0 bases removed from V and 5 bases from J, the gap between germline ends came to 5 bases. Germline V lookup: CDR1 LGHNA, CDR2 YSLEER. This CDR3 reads CASSQEGDQPQHF. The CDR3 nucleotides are TGCGCCAGCAGCCAAGAGGGAGATCAGCCCCAGCATTTT.

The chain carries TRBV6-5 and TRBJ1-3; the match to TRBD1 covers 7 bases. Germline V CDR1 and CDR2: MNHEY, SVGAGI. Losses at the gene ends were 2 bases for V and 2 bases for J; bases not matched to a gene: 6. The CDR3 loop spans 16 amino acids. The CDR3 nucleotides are TGTGCCAGCAGTTACGTCCAGGGGGAAACTGGAAACACCATATATTTT. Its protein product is CASSYVQGETGNTIYF.

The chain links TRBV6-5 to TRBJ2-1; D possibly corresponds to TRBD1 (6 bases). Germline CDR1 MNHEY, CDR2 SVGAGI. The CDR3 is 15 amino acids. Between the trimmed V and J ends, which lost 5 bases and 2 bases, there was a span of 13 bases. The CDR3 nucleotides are TGTGCCAGCAGTAGCTGGGGGCCCCCCTACAATGAGCAGTTCTTC. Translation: CASSSWGPPYNEQFF.

CDR3: CASRLLAGGETDTQYF. The CDR3 DNA reads TGTGCCAGCCGGTTACTAGCGGGGGGGGAAACAGATACGCAGTATTTT. The chain couples TRBV4-2 to TRBJ2-3; TRBD2 matches 13 bases. This CDR3 spans 16 amino acids. With V trimmed by 8 bases and J by 3 bases, 8 bases remained unmatched. Germline V CDR1 and CDR2: LGHNA, YNFKEQ.